Sequencing of this TCR beta chain was carried out in a study of cytomegalovirus exposure and HLA in healthy donors. General study results and limits: Later on, analysis showed that most CMV-associated TCR beta chains appeared to be HLA-restricted. Cytomegalovirus-associated TCR beta chains were listed, numbering approximately 150. In a later analysis, TCR beta V- and J-gene trimming showed a link to a missense DCLRE1C variant. In all likelihood, a cluster of highly shared sequence variants was a sequencing artifact.

PCR amplification relied on 60 Vbeta primers (plus 13 Jbeta primers). Sequencing was performed with immunoSEQ multiplex PCR; in TCRdb, only in-frame clones are kept and a portion is missing. This sample has 55,000 to 65,000 clones, with roughly 87% found just once. The CDR3 consists of 15 residues. CDR1 and CDR2 (germline): MDHEN, SYDVKM. V lost 1 base to trimming and J lost 0 bases, with 6 bases between them. Concerning this clone: Antigen specificity is unknown.

The chain has TRBV28 and TRBJ2-2; D uncertain. The sequencing sample was made of PBMCs. This TCR derives from a female donor in good health and CMV-seronegative. CDR3 loop: CASSLFSANTGELFF. The DNA for the CDR3 is TGTGCCAGCAGTTTATTTTCCGCGAACACCGGGGAGCTGTTTTTT.